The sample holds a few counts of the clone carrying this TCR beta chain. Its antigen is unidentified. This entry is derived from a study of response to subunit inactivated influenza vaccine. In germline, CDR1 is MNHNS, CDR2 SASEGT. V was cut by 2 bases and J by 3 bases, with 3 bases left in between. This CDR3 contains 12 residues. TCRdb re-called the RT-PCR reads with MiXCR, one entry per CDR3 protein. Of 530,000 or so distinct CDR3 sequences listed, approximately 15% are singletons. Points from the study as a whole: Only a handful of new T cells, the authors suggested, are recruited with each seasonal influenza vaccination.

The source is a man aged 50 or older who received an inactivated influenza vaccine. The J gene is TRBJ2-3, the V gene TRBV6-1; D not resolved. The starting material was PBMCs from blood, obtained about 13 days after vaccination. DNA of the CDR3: TGTGCCAGCAGTGAAAAGACAGATACGCAGTATTTT. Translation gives CASSEKTDTQYF.